This TCR beta chain stems from a study of T cells after yellow fever vaccination. TCRdb reprocessed the 5' RACE reads via MiXCR and lists one record per CDR3 protein. The sample has roughly 240,000 distinct CDR3 sequences, 6.7% seen once. The CDR3 sequence is 14 residues long. The germline V gene has CDR1 DFQATT and CDR2 SNEGSKA (reference sequence). Trimming stripped 0 bases from V and 3 bases from J, with 9 bases between. Sample: CD4+ T cells sorted from PBMCs, taken on the day of the yellow fever booster vaccination. The receptor's source is a man younger than 40 who received the YFV17D yellow fever vaccine. This chain links TRBV20-1 with TRBJ2-1; D call uncertain. CDR3 sequence: CSARDRNSYNEQFF. As DNA, the CDR3 is TGCAGTGCTAGAGATAGAAACAGCTACAATGAGCAGTTCTTC.